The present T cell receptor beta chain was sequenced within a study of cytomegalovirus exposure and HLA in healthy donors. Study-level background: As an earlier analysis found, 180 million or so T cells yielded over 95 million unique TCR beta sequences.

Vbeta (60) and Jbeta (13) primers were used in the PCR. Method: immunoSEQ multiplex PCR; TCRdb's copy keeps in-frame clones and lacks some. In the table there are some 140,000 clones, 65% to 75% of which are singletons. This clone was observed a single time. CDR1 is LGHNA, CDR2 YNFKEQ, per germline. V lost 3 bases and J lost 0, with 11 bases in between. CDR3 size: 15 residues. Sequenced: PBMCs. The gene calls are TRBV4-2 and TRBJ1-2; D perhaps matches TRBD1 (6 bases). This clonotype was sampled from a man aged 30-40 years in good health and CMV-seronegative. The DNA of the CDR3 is TGTGCCAGCAGCCAGGGGGCTTCCTCTAACTATGGCTACACCTTC. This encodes CASSQGASSNYGYTF.